The next 3 T cell receptor beta chains were all read from a single sample in a study of neoadjuvant anti-PD-1 for oral cavity cancer. Libraries were prepared by immunoSEQ multiplex PCR; TCRdb keeps only in-frame clonotypes and omits some of them. The sample contains under 20,000 clones, around 72% of which appear only once. The sample here was PBMCs, taken before nivolumab (anti-PD-1) treatment. The receptors come from a person aged 35 to 85 with oral cavity squamous cell carcinoma.

A single count supports this clone. The CDR3 DNA sequence: TGTGCCAGCAGTGAAATCGGGTGGGGAGCCTCCAGCTATGGCTACACCTTC. Translating it yields CASSEIGWGASSYGYTF. V usage is TRBV2 and J usage is TRBJ1-2, with D unclear. CDR3 length equals 17 residues. Looked up from germline, CDR1 is SNHLY and CDR2 is FYNNEI. Trimming took off 2 bases at V and 4 bases at J, with 20 bases between the two ends. The full variable domain, completed using reference TRBV2 and TRBJ1-2, is EPEVTQTPSHQVTQMGQEVILRCVPISNHLYFYWYRQILGQKVEFLVSFYNNEISEKSEIFDDQFSVERPDGSNFTLKIRSTKLEDSAMYFCASSEIGWGASSYGYTFGSGTRLTVV.

J is TRBJ2-3 and V is TRBV19; possibly TRBD2 for D (6 bases). The CDR3 runs 18 residues. Trimming stripped 3 bases from V and 0 bases from J, with 19 bases between. Germline-derived CDR1 and CDR2 are LNHDA and SQIVND (reference sequence). DNA for the CDR3: TGTGCCAGTAGTATGTGGGGCCTAGCGACTCCTAGCACAGATACGCAGTATTTT. Amino acid sequence: CASSMWGLATPSTDTQYF.

Only a few counts were recorded for this clone. The chain recombines TRBV27 with TRBJ1-2; D possibly corresponds to TRBD1 (6 bases). Germline V lookup: CDR1 MNHEY, CDR2 SMNVEV (reference sequence). CDR3 length: 12 amino acids. Between the trimmed V and J ends, which lost 6 bases and 4 bases, there was a span of 9 bases. CDR3 region: CASRQGSYGYTF. DNA of the CDR3: TGTGCCAGCAGACAGGGAAGCTATGGCTACACCTTC.